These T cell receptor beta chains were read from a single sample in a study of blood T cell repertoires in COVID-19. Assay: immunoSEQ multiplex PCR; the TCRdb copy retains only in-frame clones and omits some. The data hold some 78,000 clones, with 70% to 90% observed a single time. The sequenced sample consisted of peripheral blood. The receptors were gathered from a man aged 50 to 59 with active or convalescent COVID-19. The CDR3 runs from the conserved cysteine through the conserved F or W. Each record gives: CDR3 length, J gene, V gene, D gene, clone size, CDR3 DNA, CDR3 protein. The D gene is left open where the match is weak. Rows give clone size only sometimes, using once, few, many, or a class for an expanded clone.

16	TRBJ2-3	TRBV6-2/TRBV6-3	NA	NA	TGTGCCAGCAGTCGTACCCCAGGGTGGGTTCCAGATACGCAGTATTTT	CASSRTPGWVPDTQYF
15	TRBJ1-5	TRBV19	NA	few	TGTGCCAGTAGTATAGATTATCGGGGAGGACAGCCCCAGCATTTT	CASSIDYRGGQPQHF
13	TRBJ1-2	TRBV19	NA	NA	TGTGCCAGTAGTACCGGGAGCCATGTCGGCTACACCTTC	CASSTGSHVGYTF
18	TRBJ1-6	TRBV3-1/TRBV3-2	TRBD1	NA	TGTGCCAGCAGCCGACCGGGACAGGAGAATGGATATAATTCACCCCTCCACTTT	CASSRPGQENGYNSPLHF
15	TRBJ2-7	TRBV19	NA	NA	TGTGCCAGTAGTATAAGGTCAGGGTCGACCTACGAGCAGTACTTC	CASSIRSGSTYEQYF
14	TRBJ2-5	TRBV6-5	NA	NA	TGTGCCAGCGGACGCGAGAGGGTTGGGGAGACCCAGTACTTC	CASGRERVGETQYF
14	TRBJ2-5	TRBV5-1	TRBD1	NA	TGCGCCAGCAGCTCGTCCAACAGGGGTGAGACCCAGTACTTC	CASSSSNRGETQYF
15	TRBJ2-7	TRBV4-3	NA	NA	TGCGCCAGCAGCCAAGATTTCAGAAGCTCCTACGAGCAGTACTTC	CASSQDFRSSYEQYF
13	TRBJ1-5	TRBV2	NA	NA	TGTGCCAGCAGTGTCCGGGGATTTCAGCCCCAGCATTTT	CASSVRGFQPQHF
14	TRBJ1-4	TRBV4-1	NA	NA	TGCGCCAGCAGCCAAGTGATATCCCAGGAAAAACTGTTTTTT	CASSQVISQEKLFF
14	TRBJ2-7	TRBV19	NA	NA	TGTGCCAGTAGTCTGAGGACAGCCGCCTACGAGCAGTACTTC	CASSLRTAAYEQYF
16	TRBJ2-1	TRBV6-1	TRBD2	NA	TGTGCCAGCAGTGAACTACTAGCGGGGGACTCCAATGAGCAGTTCTTC	CASSELLAGDSNEQFF
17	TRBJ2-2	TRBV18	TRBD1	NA	TGTGCCAGCTCACCAAGTATCGGGACAGGGACCACCGGGGAGCTGTTTTTT	CASSPSIGTGTTGELFF
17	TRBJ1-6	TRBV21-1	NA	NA	TGTGCCAGCAGCGGCCGTTCGGGGGGTACCTATAATTCACCCCTCCACTTT	CASSGRSGGTYNSPLHF
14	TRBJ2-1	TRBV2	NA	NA	TGTGCCAGCAGGGCAGGGATCTCTTACAATGAGCAGTTCTTC	CASRAGISYNEQFF
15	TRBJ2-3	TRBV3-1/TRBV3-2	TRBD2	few	TGTGCCAGCAGCCAAGGCGGGAGAAGTACAGATACGCAGTATTTT	CASSQGGRSTDTQYF
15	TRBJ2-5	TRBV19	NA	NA	TGTGCCAGTCAAAAATCAATTCCGGATCGGAGGACCCAGTACTTC	CASQKSIPDRRTQYF
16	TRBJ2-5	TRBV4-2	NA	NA	TGTGCCAGCAGCCCGATAGGGGCCGGTTCCGAAGAGACCCAGTACTTC	CASSPIGAGSEETQYF
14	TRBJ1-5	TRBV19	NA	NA	TGTGCCAGTAGTGGGGAGACCAGCAATCAGCCCCAGCATTTT	CASSGETSNQPQHF
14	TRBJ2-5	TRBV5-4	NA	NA	TGTGCCAGCAGTTTTCAGGGAAGTGGAGAGACCCAGTACTTC	CASSFQGSGETQYF
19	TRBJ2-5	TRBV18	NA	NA	TGTGCCAGCTCACCACCGGATAGATTTGCGCGGGGCGCGCAAGAGACCCAGTACTTC	CASSPPDRFARGAQETQYF
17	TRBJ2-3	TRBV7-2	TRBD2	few	TGTGCCAGCAGCTTAGTCGTAGCGGGAGGGCCATTAGATACGCAGTATTTT	CASSLVVAGGPLDTQYF
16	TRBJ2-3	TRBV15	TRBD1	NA	TGTGCCACCAGCAGAAAAACAGGGGCGTTCACAGATACGCAGTATTTT	CATSRKTGAFTDTQYF
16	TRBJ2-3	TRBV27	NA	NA	TGTGCCAGCAGTTCGCCGGTAGGACTTCGAACAGATACGCAGTATTTT	CASSSPVGLRTDTQYF
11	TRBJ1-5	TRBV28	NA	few	TGTGCCAGCAGTTTAACTAATACCCAGCATTTT	CASSLTNTQHF
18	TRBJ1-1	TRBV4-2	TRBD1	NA	TGTGCCAGCAGCCTGGGACAGGGGGCCCGAGATTTTGACACTGAAGCTTTCTTT	CASSLGQGARDFDTEAFF
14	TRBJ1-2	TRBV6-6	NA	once	TGTGCCAGCAGTTCGGGTTCCTCTTCGGATGGCTACACCTTC	CASSSGSSSDGYTF
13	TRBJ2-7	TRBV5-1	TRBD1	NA	TGCGCCAGCAGTAAAGACCAGGGGGCCGAGCAGTACTTC	CASSKDQGAEQYF
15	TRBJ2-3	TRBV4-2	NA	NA	TGTGCCAGCAGCCAAGATTTAGGGGCCGCTGATACGCAGTATTTT	CASSQDLGAADTQYF
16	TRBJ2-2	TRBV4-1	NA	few	TGCGCCAGCAGCCTACAAACAGGGTATAACACCGGGGAGCTGTTTTTT	CASSLQTGYNTGELFF
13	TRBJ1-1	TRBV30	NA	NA	TGTGCCTGGAGTGTACAATCGAACACTGAAGCTTTCTTT	CAWSVQSNTEAFF
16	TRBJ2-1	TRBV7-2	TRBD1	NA	TGTGCCAGCAGCTTACCGCGCGGGACAGGGACCGATGAGCAGTTCTTC	CASSLPRGTGTDEQFF
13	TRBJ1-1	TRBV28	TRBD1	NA	TGTGCCAGCAGTCAGACAGGGAGAACTGAAGCTTTCTTT	CASSQTGRTEAFF
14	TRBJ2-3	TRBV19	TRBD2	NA	TGTGCCAGTAAAGCGGGGGCTAGCACAGATACGCAGTATTTT	CASKAGASTDTQYF
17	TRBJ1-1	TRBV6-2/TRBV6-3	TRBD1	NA	TGTGCCAGCAGTTACCCGGAAGGACAGGGCTCTGACACTGAAGCTTTCTTT	CASSYPEGQGSDTEAFF
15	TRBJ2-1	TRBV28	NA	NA	TGTGCCAGCAGTTCTGCCGGGAGCATCCACAATGAGCAGTTCTTC	CASSSAGSIHNEQFF
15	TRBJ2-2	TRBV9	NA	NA	TGTGCCAGCAGCGGGAAGCAGGATCCAACCGGGGAGCTGTTTTTT	CASSGKQDPTGELFF
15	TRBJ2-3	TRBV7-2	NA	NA	TGTGCCAGCAGCACCACTGGTATGGGCACAGATACGCAGTATTTT	CASSTTGMGTDTQYF
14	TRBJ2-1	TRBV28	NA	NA	TGTGCCAGCAGGCCCCGCAGCTCCTACAATGAGCAGTTCTTC	CASRPRSSYNEQFF
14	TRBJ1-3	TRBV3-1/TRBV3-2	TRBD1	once	TGTGCCAGCAGTACAGGGGGCAGGGGAAACACCATATATTTT	CASSTGGRGNTIYF
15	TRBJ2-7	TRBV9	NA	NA	TGTGCCAGCAGCTCAGGCCTCACCCCGTCCTACGAGCAGTACTTC	CASSSGLTPSYEQYF
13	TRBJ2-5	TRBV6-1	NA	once	TGTGCCAGCAGTGAGGGCAGGGAAGAGACCCAGTACTTC	CASSEGREETQYF
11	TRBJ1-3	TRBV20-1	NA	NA	TGCAGTACTAACTACAGAAACACCATATATTTT	CSTNYRNTIYF
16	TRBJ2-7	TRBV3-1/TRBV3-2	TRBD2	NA	TGTGCCAGCAGCCAAGGTACCGGGAGGGGCACCTACGAGCAGTACTTC	CASSQGTGRGTYEQYF
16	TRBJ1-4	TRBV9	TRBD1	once	TGTGCCAGCAGCGTAGGAGACGGCAGGGGGTATGAAAAACTGTTTTTT	CASSVGDGRGYEKLFF
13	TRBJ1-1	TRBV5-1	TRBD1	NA	TGCGCCAGCCGGGAGGGGGCGGGAGCCGAAGCTTTCTTT	CASREGAGAEAFF
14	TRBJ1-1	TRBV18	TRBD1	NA	TGTGCCAGCTCACCGGACCAGGGGGGCACTGAAGCTTTCTTT	CASSPDQGGTEAFF
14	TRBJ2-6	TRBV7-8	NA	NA	TGTGCCAGCAGCCCCTTTTCTGGGGCCAACGTCCTGACTTTC	CASSPFSGANVLTF
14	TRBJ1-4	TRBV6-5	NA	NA	TGTGCCAGCAGTTATAACCAGGGTGGTGAAAAACTGTTTTTT	CASSYNQGGEKLFF
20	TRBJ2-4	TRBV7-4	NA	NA	TGTGCCAGCAGTCCCGACTCCGGGACTTCGCAGACTGCGGCCAAAAACATTCAGTACTTC	CASSPDSGTSQTAAKNIQYF
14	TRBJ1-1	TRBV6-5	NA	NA	TGTGCCAGCAGTTACAGGGGGATGAACACTGAAGCTTTCTTT	CASSYRGMNTEAFF
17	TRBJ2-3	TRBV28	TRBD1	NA	TGTGCCAGCAGTTTCGGGACAGGGGGCGCAGGCACAGATACGCAGTATTTT	CASSFGTGGAGTDTQYF
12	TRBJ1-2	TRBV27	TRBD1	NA	TGTGCCAGCTGGGACAGGGTTTATGGCTACACCTTC	CASWDRVYGYTF
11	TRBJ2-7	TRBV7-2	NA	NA	TGTGCCAGCAGCCCCAGCTACGAGCAGTACTTC	CASSPSYEQYF
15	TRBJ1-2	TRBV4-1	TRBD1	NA	TGCGCCAGCAGCCAAGTGACAGGGAGTCTCTATGGCTACACCTTC	CASSQVTGSLYGYTF
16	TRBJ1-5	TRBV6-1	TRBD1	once	TGTGCCAGCAGTGAACCCCTAGGGACAGTTAATCAGCCCCAGCATTTT	CASSEPLGTVNQPQHF
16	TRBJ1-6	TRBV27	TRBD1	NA	TGTGCCAGCAGTGCCCAGACAGGGTTCGGGAATTCACCCCTCCACTTT	CASSAQTGFGNSPLHF
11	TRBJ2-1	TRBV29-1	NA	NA	TGCAGCGTGACTAGGGCCAATGAGCAGTTCTTC	CSVTRANEQFF
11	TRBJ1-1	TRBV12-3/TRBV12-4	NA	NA	TGTGCCAGCAGTTTTTTGGGCGAAGCTTTCTTT	CASSFLGEAFF
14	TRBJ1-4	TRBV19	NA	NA	TGTGCCAGTAAAGACACTGCAACTAATGAAAAACTGTTTTTT	CASKDTATNEKLFF